Shown below are 14 T cell receptor beta chains from a single sample sequenced in a study of shared clonotypes between healthy human individuals. Sequenced by immunoSEQ multiplex PCR; TCRdb stores in-frame clones only, minus some. Of 1 million to 1.3 million clones listed, 75% to 85% are singletons. Sequencing used memory CD4+ T cells from PBMCs. Subset specified: CD45RA-negative fraction. The receptor source for this set is a man between 18 and 29 years old in good health. Some clones in this sample may be carry-over from other donors' samples.

This clone was counted a few times. The chain carries TRBV29-1 and TRBJ2-1; 7 bases are a match to TRBD2. Trimming removed 8 bases from V and 10 bases from J; junction bases left unmatched: 8. The germline V gene has CDR1 SQVTM and CDR2 ANQGSEA. The CDR3 loop spans 11 amino acids. CDR3 coding DNA: TGCAGCACCCGGACTAGTGACGAGCAGTTCTTC. Encoded protein: CSTRTSDEQFF.

The rearrangement links TRBV19 to TRBJ1-6; TRBD1 is a possible D gene (6 bases). The CDR3 loop spans 16 amino acids. V lost 11 bases and J lost 0, with 17 bases in between. CDR1 is LNHDA, CDR2 SQIVND, per germline (reference sequence). The DNA for the CDR3 is TGTGCCTCCGGGGTCGGACAGAGCTCCTATAATTCACCCCTCCACTTT. Encoded protein: CASGVGQSSYNSPLHF.

About this clone itself: The sample carries other DNA sequences with the same CDR3. The rearrangement uses TRBV5-1 and TRBJ2-1, with D uncertain. The CDR3 extends over 15 amino acids. V lost 0 bases to trimming and J lost 0 bases, with 7 bases between them. The germline V gene has CDR1 SGHRS and CDR2 YFSETQ. The CDR3 spells CASSLGLSSYNEQFF. The DNA for the CDR3 is TGCGCCAGCAGCTTGGGACTGTCCTCCTACAATGAGCAGTTCTTC.

On this clone: This could be a read error, since a much larger clone is one nucleotide away. Distinct nucleotide sequences in the sample also encode this CDR3. DNA for the CDR3: TGTGCCAGCAGCTTAGCAGGCGAGACCCAGTACTTC. Translated, it gives CASSLAGETQYF. This chain links TRBV7-8 with TRBJ2-5; D ambiguous. Trimming removed 0 bases from V and 5 bases from J, with 4 bases in between. The CDR3 is made up of 12 amino acids. Germline V gene lookup returns CDR1 SGHVS and CDR2 FQNEAQ.

CDR3 in DNA: TGTGCCAGCAGCCAAGTTAGGAGGACAGGGGGCGAAAACTATGGCTACACCTTC. Protein sequence: CASSQVRRTGGENYGYTF. The chain has TRBV14 and TRBJ1-2; 11 bases agree with TRBD1. V was clipped by 1 base and J by 2 bases; unmatched bases: 9. CDR1 is SGHDN and CDR2 is FVKESK in the germline V gene. The CDR3 is made up of 18 amino acids.

J is TRBJ2-5 and V is TRBV27; 9 bases match TRBD2. This CDR3 spans 15 amino acids. The J segment lost 5 bases and the V segment lost 6 bases, leaving 10 bases of the junction unmatched. Germline CDR1 and CDR2: MNHEY and SMNVEV (reference sequence). The CDR3 DNA reads as TGTGCCAGCAGGGCTAGCGGGACCCTAGGGGAGACCCAGTACTTC. Translated: CASRASGTLGETQYF.

The chain joins TRBV5-1 to TRBJ2-2; D may match TRBD1 or TRBD2 (7 bases each). This CDR3 is built from 18 residues. The germline V and J ends were trimmed by 2 bases and 2 bases, with 19 bases remaining between them. The germline V gene encodes CDR1 SGHRS and CDR2 YFSETQ. This CDR3 reads CASSLGRGLGGNTGELFF. CDR3 sequence (DNA): TGCGCCAGCAGCTTAGGGAGAGGACTAGGGGGCAACACCGGGGAGCTGTTTTTT.

V and J are TRBV9 and TRBJ2-1, with 7 bases matching TRBD2. V shed 1 base, J shed 2 bases, and the junction held 3 bases outside the gene matches. The CDR3 covers 15 residues. The germline gives CDR1 SGDLS, CDR2 YYNGEE. The DNA of the CDR3 is TGTGCCAGCAGCGTAAACGGGGGGACCTACAATGAGCAGTTCTTC. It is translated as CASSVNGGTYNEQFF.

Notes on this clone: This same CDR3 is encoded by further DNA sequences in the sample. The J gene is TRBJ1-5, the V gene TRBV2; D is uncertain. Per the germline V gene, CDR1 is SNHLY and CDR2 is FYNNEI. CDR3 length equals 11 residues. Trimming took 4 bases from V and 7 from J, leaving 5 bases between them. This CDR3 is CASSVNQPQHF. The CDR3 region has the DNA TGTGCCAGCAGTGTAAACCAGCCCCAGCATTTT.

The J gene is TRBJ2-2, the V gene TRBV30; the D gene is possibly TRBD1 (5 bases). Germline CDR1 GTSNPN, CDR2 SVGIG (reference sequence). V was shortened by 0 bases and J by 0 bases, with 8 bases between the two germline ends. This CDR3 has 15 residues. In DNA form, the CDR3 reads TGTGCCTGGAGTGTAGGGGTCCCGAACACCGGGGAGCTGTTTTTT. Translating it yields CAWSVGVPNTGELFF. Combining the CDR3 with reference TRBV30 and TRBJ2-2 gives the whole variable domain SQTIHQWPATLVQPVGSPLSLECTVEGTSNPNLYWYRQAAGRGLQLLFYSVGIGQISSEVPQNLSASRPQDRQFILSSKKLLLSDSGFYLCAWSVGVPNTGELFFGEGSRLTVL.

The gene calls are TRBV7-2 and TRBJ1-1, with a weak D call TRBD1 (5 bases). The CDR3 runs to 15 residues. Germline assignment: CDR1 SGHTA and CDR2 FQGNSA. With 3 bases removed from V and 6 bases from J, the gap between germline ends came to 17 bases. The DNA of the CDR3 is TGTGCCAGCAGCTTCACAGGAAAGCCCGAACCTGAAGCTTTCTTT. This codes for CASSFTGKPEPEAFF.

The genes are TRBV7-2 and TRBJ2-7; D call uncertain. The germline V and J ends were trimmed by 4 bases and 3 bases, with 16 bases remaining between them. Per germline, CDR1 SGHTA and CDR2 FQGNSA. The CDR3 length is 15 residues. CDR3 protein: CASSYSGTDYYEQYF. CDR3 coding DNA: TGTGCCAGCAGCTACTCCGGAACAGATTACTACGAGCAGTACTTC.

The chain has TRBV7-3 and TRBJ1-2; a weak D match, TRBD1 (5 bases). Trimming removed 5 bases at V and 2 bases at J, with 9 bases between. The germline gives CDR1 SGHTA, CDR2 FQGTGA. CDR3 length equals 13 residues. CDR3 nucleotide sequence: TGTGCCAGCAGCAGGGGACGGAACTATGGCTACACCTTC. This translates into CASSRGRNYGYTF.

The CDR3 DNA is TGTGCCAGCAGCTTAATCGGGACAGCCCAGTACTTC. Its translation is CASSLIGTAQYF. The chain uses TRBV13 and TRBJ2-5; 7 bases map to TRBD1. Germline assignment: CDR1 PRHDT and CDR2 FYEKMQ (reference sequence). The V gene end was trimmed by 2 bases and the J gene end by 9 bases; junction bases not matched to a gene: 3. The CDR3 sequence is 12 residues long.